This passage covers 18 T cell receptor beta chains from one sample sequenced in a study of blood T cells in healthy people across ages. For the second PCR, which ran for about 6 to 12 cycles, a sample-barcoded 5' primer and a J-beta primer mix were used. TCRdb recomputed calls from the 5' RACE reads with MiXCR, one row per CDR3 protein. The data show approximately 1.5 million distinct CDR3 sequences, 35% to 45% seen once. The sample was blood. The source is a woman between 18 and 30 years old in good health.

The chain employs TRBV19 and TRBJ1-4; D perhaps matches TRBD1 (5 bases). The V and J ends lost 9 bases and 7 bases respectively, with 18 bases between them. CDR3 length: 14 residues. Germline V gene lookup returns CDR1 LNHDA and CDR2 SQIVND (reference sequence). CDR3 residues: CASRQLLQIEKLFF. CDR3 nucleotides: TGTGCCAGCCGACAGCTCCTCCAGATTGAAAAACTGTTTTTT.

The genes are TRBV3-1 and TRBJ1-2; possible D gene TRBD1, 6 bases. The V end lost 0 bases, the J end lost 7 bases, and 15 bases lay between the germline ends. This CDR3 region has 15 residues. The germline V gene has CDR1 LGHDT and CDR2 YNNKEL (reference sequence). CDR3 amino acids: CASSQDRYGQLGYTF. CDR3 nucleotide sequence: TGTGCCAGCAGCCAAGATAGGTATGGACAGCTTGGCTACACCTTC.

This clonotype was recorded a few times. This rearrangement joins TRBV4-3 to TRBJ2-3; 9 nucleotides line up with TRBD1. The CDR3 is made up of 16 amino acids. The germline V gene encodes CDR1 LGHNA and CDR2 YSLEER. Trimming cost V 3 bases and J 5 bases; bases outside gene matches: 9. CDR3 sequence reads: CASSQSGTGRLDTQYF. CDR3 sequence (DNA): TGCGCCAGCAGCCAGAGCGGGACAGGGAGACTAGATACGCAGTATTTT.

In this sample, this clonotype turned up many times. The chain combines TRBV5-1 with TRBJ2-1; no definite D call. V lost 4 bases and J lost 8, with 10 bases in between. In germline, CDR1 is SGHRS, CDR2 YFSETQ. The length of the CDR3 is 12 residues. This CDR3 reads CASSPNLDEQFF. CDR3 coding DNA: TGCGCCAGCAGCCCAAATTTAGATGAGCAGTTCTTC.

CDR3 DNA: TGTGCCAGCAGCGTAGAATGGGGTAATTCACCCCTCCACTTT. Encoded protein: CASSVEWGNSPLHF. The chain couples TRBV9 to TRBJ1-6; D gene unclear. CDR3 length: 14 residues. Trimming removed 0 bases at V and 6 bases at J, with 7 bases between. CDR1 is SGDLS and CDR2 is YYNGEE in the germline V gene.

The genes are TRBV5-1 and TRBJ1-6; D perhaps matches TRBD1 (5 bases). V was clipped by 0 bases and J by 7 bases, with 11 bases between them. The CDR3 sequence is 15 residues long. Germline V gives CDR1 SGHRS, CDR2 YFSETQ. The CDR3 region is CASSLAGQINSPLHF. The CDR3 coding sequence is TGCGCCAGCAGCTTGGCCGGACAAATAAATTCACCCCTCCACTTT.

The chain combines TRBV4-2 with TRBJ2-7; 8 bases line up with TRBD2. The CDR3 loop spans 16 amino acids. The J segment lost 5 bases and the V segment lost 0 bases, leaving 9 bases of the junction unmatched. Germline-derived CDR1 and CDR2 are LGHNA and YNFKEQ. The CDR3 loop reads CASSQDGRAGDHEQYF. The CDR3 coding sequence is TGTGCCAGCAGCCAAGATGGACGAGCGGGAGACCACGAGCAGTACTTC.

This clonotype was picked up a small number of times. V is TRBV9 and J is TRBJ2-7; 13 positions agree with TRBD2. This CDR3 spans 17 amino acids. The germline V gene has CDR1 SGDLS and CDR2 YYNGEE. The junction had 11 bases not matched to a gene; V was cut back by 4 bases and J by 4 bases. The CDR3 nucleotides read TGTGCCAGCAGCCTATCCACCGGGACTAGCGGGAAGTACGAGCAGTACTTC. Translation: CASSLSTGTSGKYEQYF.

The chain carries TRBV9 and TRBJ1-4, with D possibly matching TRBD1 (6 bases). CDR1 is SGDLS and CDR2 is YYNGEE in the germline V gene. Trimming took 4 bases from V and 4 from J, leaving 11 bases between them. The CDR3 totals 14 residues. The CDR3 sequence: CASSTGQNNEKLFF. CDR3 nucleotide sequence: TGTGCCAGCAGCACCGGACAGAATAATGAAAAACTGTTTTTT.

V and J are TRBV7-2 and TRBJ2-7; D perhaps matches TRBD1 (5 bases). CDR1 SGHTA and CDR2 FQGNSA come from the germline V gene. The V end was cut by 1 base, the J end by 3 bases, with 10 bases between. There are 14 residues in the CDR3. CDR3 sequence: CASSLVTDFYEQYF. DNA of the CDR3: TGTGCCAGCAGCTTAGTGACAGACTTCTACGAGCAGTACTTC.

V and J are TRBV12-3 or TRBV12-4 and TRBJ1-5, with D possibly being TRBD1 (6 bases). This CDR3 is 16 amino acids long. The V end was cut by 5 bases, the J end by 7 bases, with 21 bases between. The CDR3 region has the DNA TGTGCCAGCAGTGCCCCGGGACGGGGGGCATTACAGCCCCAGCATTTT. It translates to CASSAPGRGALQPQHF.

The genes are TRBV18 and TRBJ2-1; TRBD1 matches at 7 bases. The length of the CDR3 is 14 residues. V was pared by 3 bases and J by 13 bases, with 12 bases of the junction left unmatched. Per the germline V gene, CDR1 is KGHSH and CDR2 is LQKENI. CDR3 sequence (DNA): TGTGCCAGCTCACCGGACAGGAGTCAAGTCGACCAGTTCTTC. This encodes CASSPDRSQVDQFF.

Many counts were recorded for this clonotype. The J gene is TRBJ2-3, the V gene TRBV6-2 or TRBV6-3; D could derive from TRBD1 or TRBD2 (5 bases each). This CDR3 comprises 14 residues. Between the trimmed V and J ends, which lost 3 bases and 1 base, there was a span of 8 bases. Germline values: CDR1 MNHEY, CDR2 SVGEGT. The CDR3 here is CASSYGGGTDTQYF. In DNA form, the CDR3 reads TGTGCCAGCAGTTATGGGGGAGGCACAGATACGCAGTATTTT.

The chain couples TRBV6-5 to TRBJ1-1, with D unclear. The ends were cut back, 5 bases at V and 3 bases at J, with 13 bases in the middle. The germline CDR1 and CDR2 sequences are MNHEY and SVGAGI. The CDR3 extends over 14 amino acids. CDR3 nucleotide sequence: TGTGCCAGCAGTCGACCCGACACGTACACTGAAGCTTTCTTT. It codes for CASSRPDTYTEAFF.

This clonotype was seen only a few times. CDR3 region: CASSPQVISGANVLTF. The CDR3 DNA follows: TGTGCCAGCAGTCCACAGGTTATCTCTGGGGCCAACGTCCTGACTTTC. J is TRBJ2-6 and V is TRBV27; D is perhaps TRBD1 (5 bases). The V end was cut by 5 bases, the J end by 0 bases, with 11 bases between. The CDR3 consists of 16 residues. Looked up from germline, CDR1 is MNHEY and CDR2 is SMNVEV (reference sequence).

The rearrangement uses TRBV7-2 and TRBJ2-3; D is perhaps TRBD2 (5 bases). The ends were cut back, 1 base at V and 2 bases at J, with 16 bases in the middle. CDR3 size: 17 residues. Germline CDR1 SGHTA, CDR2 FQGNSA. Here the CDR3 DNA reads TGTGCCAGCAGCTTAGTTGTCCTAGGGCGGGCCACAGATACGCAGTATTTT. Its protein is CASSLVVLGRATDTQYF.

The chain recombines TRBV12-3 or TRBV12-4 with TRBJ2-5; 8 nucleotides align to TRBD2. V shed 6 bases and J 2 bases; nucleotides not matched to a gene: 8. The CDR3 loop spans 15 amino acids. The CDR3 nucleotides are TGTGCCAGCAGGGGATCCTTAGCGGGACAAGAGACCCAGTACTTC. It codes for CASRGSLAGQETQYF.

The chain joins TRBV28 to TRBJ2-1, with TRBD2 matching over 13 bases. Germline CDR1 MDHEN, CDR2 SYDVKM. The CDR3 spans 18 residues. J was trimmed by 1 base and V by 8 bases; bases with no gene match: 11. The CDR3 nucleotides are TGTGCCAGCTCCCTCACCCGACTAGCGGGGGGTTCCTACAATGAGCAGTTCTTC. This encodes CASSLTRLAGGSYNEQFF.